This TCR beta chain was documented in a study of spatial heterogeneity in lung cancer. The time point denotes: sample taken at primary tumor resection. Unsorted whole RNA samples from tumor, nontumor lung or frozen PBMC were sequenced. Looked up from germline, CDR1 is SGHTA and CDR2 is FQGNSA. Trimming at V came to 0 bases and at J to 3 bases, leaving 1 base not matched to a gene. The CDR3 is 15 residues long. There are a few counts of this clonotype. Unique molecular identifiers tagged every individual TCR cDNA molecule. TCRdb ran MiXCR on the 5' RACE reads and lists one entry per CDR3 protein. Among 30,000 to 40,000 distinct CDR3 sequences listed, approximately 3.1% were seen once.

This sequence originates from a male donor with early-stage non-small cell lung cancer. This material consisted of normal lung tissue next to the tumor, taken at surgery. The chain has TRBV7-2 and TRBJ2-2; TRBD2 matches 7 bases. The CDR3 DNA reads as TGTGCCAGCAGCTTAGCGGGGGGGTACACCGGGGAGCTGTTTTTT. Its translation: CASSLAGGYTGELFF.